This T cell receptor (beta chain) emerged from a study of shared clonotypes between healthy human individuals. The germline V gene has CDR1 MNHNS and CDR2 SASEGT. The ends were cut back, 7 bases at V and 3 bases at J, with 12 bases in the middle. The CDR3 is 13 residues long. Only in-frame clones appear in the TCRdb table, and some are missing; sequencing was by immunoSEQ multiplex PCR. The sample carries more than 2,000,000 clones, over 85% recorded once. The chain employs TRBV6-1 and TRBJ1-2; D uncertain. Sequenced input: naive CD4+ T cells sorted from blood. The sample's subset: CD45RA+ positively selected. The clonotype was recovered from a man aged 18 to 29 in good health. The chain's CDR3 is CASNPGTYYGYTF. In nucleotides, the CDR3 is TGTGCCAGCAATCCGGGAACTTACTATGGCTACACCTTC.